The T cell receptor (beta chain) described here comes from a study of T cells in Graves' hyperthyroidism and ophthalmopathy. Study-level findings and limits: Most expanded thyroid clonotypes above 0.001 also appeared in blood.

RNA transcripts were the template for amplifying TCR beta CDR3 regions. Carried out on the TCR CDR3, a first-round RT-PCR used the HTBI primer set. One entry per CDR3 protein results from TCRdb running MiXCR on the multiplex PCR reads. The sample holds around 490,000 distinct CDR3 sequences, 15% to 20% seen once. Germline CDR1 and CDR2: MGHRA and YSYEKL. CDR3 length equals 15 residues. The V end was cut by 2 bases, the J end by 5 bases, with 12 bases between. Using 10 ml of fresh peripheral blood, PBMCs were prepared. Points on this clonotype: Its antigen remains unknown.

The sequencing sample was made of blood. The receptor comes from a man in his forties with Graves' ophthalmopathy. The chain uses TRBV4-1 and TRBJ2-2, with D uncertain. CDR3 sequence reads: CASSQPALVTGELFF. CDR3 nucleotide sequence: TGCGCCAGCAGCCAACCCGCCTTAGTGACCGGGGAGCTGTTTTTT.